The clone carrying this T cell receptor beta chain was counted ten times or more. TCRdb recomputed calls from the 5' RACE reads with MiXCR, one row per CDR3 protein. The table shows more than 45,000 distinct CDR3 sequences, with less than 6% occurring only once. The data derive from a study of spatial heterogeneity in lung cancer. Time point meaning: sample taken at primary tumor resection. The J segment lost 2 bases and the V segment lost 4 bases, leaving 8 bases of the junction unmatched. This CDR3 has 15 residues. Germline V lookup: CDR1 GTSNPN, CDR2 SVGIG (reference sequence). The material was PBMCs, obtained at surgery. This chain joins TRBV30 and TRBJ2-4, with 7 nucleotides matching TRBD1. The TCR comes from a male donor with early-stage non-small cell lung cancer. The CDR3 loop reads CAWTKPQGSKNIQYF. The CDR3 DNA sequence: TGTGCCTGGACCAAGCCACAGGGGTCCAAAAACATTCAGTACTTC.